The present TCR beta chain was sequenced within a study of cytotoxic CD8 clonotypes in ibrutinib-treated CLL. Looking at the study overall: Patients: more than 10 relapsed/refractory, more than 14 treatment-naive, around 17 IGHV unmutated. Patients gave response samples after a median about eleven months of treatment, range 6 to 36.

Study-wide findings and caveats: Clonality increased at ibrutinib response and stayed stable in sustained remission. At progression, however, it fell back toward baseline. Sampling of sustained-remission and progressing patients occurred at differing times.

Data came from immunoSEQ multiplex PCR; TCRdb stores just in-frame clones and leaves some out. The sample contains 130,000 or so clones, roughly 80% of which appear only once. As regards this clone: Its specificity is unknown.

V gave up 6 bases and J gave up 7 bases; unmatched junction bases: 6. The CDR3 covers 15 residues. Germline V CDR1 and CDR2: SGHTA, FQGTGA. J is TRBJ2-1 and V is TRBV7-3, with 13 bases lining up with TRBD2. The specimen was PBMCs, collected after 12 months of ibrutinib treatment. The receptor's source is a human donor with chronic lymphocytic leukemia. The CDR3 sequence is CASSRLAGGGNEQFF. In DNA, the CDR3 is TGTGCCAGCAGTAGACTAGCGGGAGGTGGTAATGAGCAGTTCTTC.